This entry lists 5 T cell receptor beta chains sequenced from one sample in a study of blood T cell repertoires in COVID-19. The repertoire was sequenced with immunoSEQ multiplex PCR; TCRdb's copy has only in-frame clones and lacks some. Among 100,000 to 150,000 clones listed, 79% were seen once. The sample was peripheral blood. These receptors came from a man aged 35 to 55 with active or convalescent COVID-19.

This sequence joins TRBV4-2 and TRBJ1-4, with D perhaps matching TRBD1 (5 bases). V shed 6 bases and J shed 0 bases, with 17 bases lying between them. The CDR3 is 17 residues long. The germline V gene encodes CDR1 LGHNA and CDR2 YNFKEQ. The CDR3 DNA is TGTGCCAGCAGTGTCCTTACAGGCGCCACAACTAATGAAAAACTGTTTTTT. As protein: CASSVLTGATTNEKLFF.

This chain joins TRBV5-1 and TRBJ1-1; no clear D gene. Germline V CDR1 and CDR2: SGHRS, YFSETQ. Between the trimmed V and J ends, which lost 0 bases and 5 bases, there was a span of 11 bases. This CDR3 comprises 14 residues. The CDR3 nucleotides read TGCGCCAGCAGCTTGGGCGTCGTAGAGACTGAAGCTTTCTTT. Translating gives CASSLGVVETEAFF.

This chain links TRBV11-3 with TRBJ2-5, with TRBD2 matching over 8 bases. There are 15 residues in the CDR3. Losses at the gene ends were 5 bases for V and 5 bases for J; bases not matched to a gene: 10. Germline loops: CDR1 SGHNT, CDR2 YENEEA. This CDR3 is CASSPGGGLGETQYF. As DNA, the CDR3 is TGTGCCAGCAGCCCCGGGGGGGGCCTGGGGGAGACCCAGTACTTC.

The J gene is TRBJ2-7, the V gene TRBV6-5; 7 bases align to TRBD2. Per the germline V gene, CDR1 is MNHEY and CDR2 is SVGAGI. The ends lost 6 bases at V and 3 bases at J; junction bases unmatched: 8. The CDR3 is 14 residues long. Here the CDR3 reads CASRGEGGFYEQYF. CDR3 nucleotides: TGTGCCAGCAGGGGGGAGGGAGGATTCTACGAGCAGTACTTC.

This CDR3 reads CASSVAGGPYEQYF. DNA for the CDR3: TGTGCCAGCAGTGTAGCGGGGGGTCCTTACGAGCAGTACTTC. V usage is TRBV3-1 (or the pseudogene TRBV3-2) and J usage is TRBJ2-7; 10 nucleotides align to TRBD2. CDR1 LGHDT and CDR2 YNNKEL come from the germline V gene (reference sequence). CDR3 length: 14 amino acids. Trimming removed 6 bases from V and 4 bases from J; junction bases left unmatched: 6.